This TCR beta chain comes out of a study of blood T cells in healthy people across ages (dated by TCRdb to the mid-2010s). At the level of the whole study: In model experiments, template switching captured roughly one uniquely barcoded TCR beta cDNA molecule for every two T cells. Using deep sequencing normalized with unique cDNA molecular identifiers, the study measured how TCR beta repertoire diversity changes with age. Donors were grouped into four age groups: young (average approximately 16 years), middle-aged (around 39), aged (around 62) and long-lived (around 80). Donors of different ages were randomly distributed across sequencing lanes to avoid experimental bias. Two additional independent replicas of 1 million unique cDNA reads from the same blood draw were analyzed for two donors (one aged 18 to 29 and one aged 80 or older). The paper as a whole reports these results and caveats: Estimates of total diversity from one million sequenced T cells were regarded as lower bounds and underestimates. A strong correlation was found between observed TCR beta diversity and the percentage of naive T cells measured by flow cytometry. As age increased, observed TCR beta diversity per million T cells dropped in a roughly linear way, and a significant reduction was already evident by age around 41. Because the CMV infection status of the donors was unknown, age-related changes in expanded clonotypes may potentially have been confounded. Compared with the aged group, more naive CD4+ T cells, fewer expanded clones and increased TCR diversity were shown by the long-lived group, suggesting age selection. Conclusive comparison of naive and antigen-experienced compartments was prevented by the profiling of bulk unsorted PBMCs.

The receptor library was made with 5' RACE. Reads for this sample came from an Illumina HiSeq 2500. A second PCR of roughly 6 to 11 cycles was performed with a sample-barcoded 5' primer and a J-beta primer mix. A template-switch 5' adaptor carrying 12 random nucleotides introduced a unique molecular identifier onto each TCR beta cDNA molecule. Each sample yielded at least 2.5 million CDR3-containing paired-end reads. First-strand cDNA synthesis was performed from all RNA using the Mint cDNA synthesis kit, with priming by a TRBC-specific oligonucleotide. After uracil-DNA glycosylase treatment, a first 18-cycle PCR used universal primers M1SS and BC2_uni_R on all cDNA. Concerning the study's data processing: Normalization of each sample was performed by random selection of 1 million high-quality reads, each carrying a distinct molecular identifier. Instead of being binned into consensus sequences, reads that shared molecular identifiers were thrown out. MiTCR, run with a Q25 quality threshold and the strictest error-elimination algorithm, handled CDR3 identification, clonotype clustering and error correction. Lower-bound total TCR beta diversity was estimated with a nonparametric unseen species model using Euler transformation. Starting from the raw public reads, TCRdb applied fastp trimming at Q25, assembled clones with MiXCR and retained in-frame beta chains. Rows with one shared CDR3 protein collapse into an entry with the most common genes and DNA. The V and J calls shown here were made by TCRdb, not taken from the authors' results. This sample gives 550,000 to 750,000 distinct CDR3 sequences in total; roughly 21% of them show up just once. 3.6% of the sample belongs to the ten largest clones.

Worth noting for this clonotype: Its specific antigen is unknown. No much larger clone is present one base from it, and per-base qualities are unavailable.

In the germline V gene (reference sequence), CDR1 corresponds to SEHNR and CDR2 to FQNEAQ. From the cysteine through the phenylalanine, the CDR3 covers 14 amino acids. CDR3 DNA is the only sequence kept; it has 42 bases, read in frame from the first base. From V the trimming removes 1 base and from J it removes 7 bases, while the gene matches leave 4 bases of the junction unaccounted for. Donors were approximately 42 systemically healthy Caucasian individuals from Russia aged roughly 6 to 100 years. Ten milliliters of peripheral blood were drawn from each donor into EDTA-treated Vacutainer tubes. Ficoll-Paque density-gradient centrifugation was used to isolate PBMCs, with at least 7 million per sample. Total RNA, at least 6 micrograms per sample, was extracted from PBMCs with Trizol reagent. For every donor, flow cytometry on a PBMC aliquot measured the percentage of naive CD45RAhigh/CD27high T cells.

This clonotype originated in a man aged 65 to 79 in good health. The receptor chain draws on TRBV7-9 and TRBJ2-1; 7 bases in the junction line up with TRBD1. Material: blood. CDR3 reads: CASSLETGKNEQFF. The bases are TGTGCCAGCAGCTTAGAGACAGGGAAGAATGAGCAGTTCTTC.